This TCR beta chain was recovered during a study of cytotoxic CD8 clonotypes in ibrutinib-treated CLL. Sequencing sought depths of 1 in 200,000 to 1 in 1 million T cells. The table came from immunoSEQ multiplex PCR; TCRdb's copy has only in-frame clones and leaves some out. Of about 50,000 clones in the sample, roughly 83% were seen once. CDR3 length: 18 amino acids. Germline CDR1 and CDR2: SGHNT and YENEEA. V was trimmed by 4 bases and J by 7 bases, leaving 26 bases between them. In regard to this clone: Antigen: not known.

Study-wide results and limits: Clonality went up at the time of ibrutinib response, stayed stable in sustained remission, and later dropped back toward its baseline level at progression.

The V gene is TRBV11-3, the J gene TRBJ2-1, with D maybe TRBD2 (6 bases). The sample consisted of PBMCs, taken after 24 months of ibrutinib treatment. The TCR comes from a human donor with chronic lymphocytic leukemia. The CDR3 sequence is CASSSLKTGTGLGNEQFF. Written as DNA, the CDR3 is TGTGCCAGCAGCTCACTAAAGACCGGGACTGGTCTTGGAAATGAGCAGTTCTTC.